These 28 T cell receptor beta chains were sequenced from one sample in a study of cytomegalovirus exposure and HLA in healthy donors. The PCR ran on 60 Vbeta and 13 Jbeta primers. Repertoires were generated with immunoSEQ multiplex PCR, while TCRdb's copy carries only in-frame clones and drops some. Listed are about 60,000 clones; around a sixth falls within the top ten. Sequenced: PBMCs. The receptors derive from a boy younger than 18 in good health and CMV-seronegative.

CDR3 coding DNA: TGTGCCATCACCGAGGGACAGATTACTGAAGCTTTCTTT. Amino acid sequence: CAITEGQITEAFF. The V and J genes are TRBV10-3 and TRBJ1-1; 7 nucleotides agree with TRBD1. The CDR3 extends over 13 amino acids. Germline V CDR1 and CDR2: ENHRY, SYGVKD. With 7 bases clipped from V and 5 bases from J, the junction kept 7 bases outside the gene matches.

This chain uses TRBV5-6 with TRBJ1-2; the D is unclear. Germline V CDR1 and CDR2: SGHDT, YYEEEE. The CDR3 has 12 residues. Trimming took 0 bases from V and 7 from J, leaving 7 bases between them. The CDR3, as DNA: TGTGCCAGCAGCTTGGCAGGCTTTGGCTACACCTTC. Protein: CASSLAGFGYTF.

The chain is built from TRBV7-3 and TRBJ1-1; D gene unclear. This CDR3 is built from 15 residues. Germline V gives CDR1 SGHTA, CDR2 FQGTGA. Between the trimmed V and J ends, which lost 2 bases and 1 base, there was a span of 11 bases. CDR3 DNA: TGTGCCAGCAGCTTACTAGGAGTCAGGAACACTGAAGCTTTCTTT. This encodes CASSLLGVRNTEAFF.

The gene calls are TRBV30 and TRBJ2-7; the D gene is possibly TRBD2 (6 bases). Germline V gene sequence: CDR1 GTSNPN, CDR2 SVGIG (reference sequence). The V gene lost 1 base and the J gene lost 4 bases, with 14 bases spanning the gap. There are 14 residues in the CDR3. CDR3 bases: TGTGCCTGGAGTGAAATACGGGGGACGTACGAGCAGTACTTC. Translated, it gives CAWSEIRGTYEQYF.

This sequence joins TRBV6-1 and TRBJ1-2; TRBD1 aligns across 7 bases. The CDR3 runs 15 residues. Unmatched junction bases numbered 4, after V lost 1 base and J lost 2 bases. Germline loops: CDR1 MNHNS, CDR2 SASEGT. This CDR3 is CASSEGQGRNYGYTF. The CDR3, as DNA: TGTGCCAGCAGTGAAGGACAGGGACGCAACTATGGCTACACCTTC.

The chain is built from TRBV11-3 and TRBJ2-2, with TRBD1 identical over 11 bases. The ends lost 3 bases at V and 6 bases at J; junction bases unmatched: 3. Germline V lookup: CDR1 SGHNT, CDR2 YENEEA. This CDR3 is built from 15 residues. This chain's CDR3 is CASSLGTGGSGELFF. Here the CDR3 DNA reads TGTGCCAGCAGCTTGGGGACAGGGGGATCCGGGGAGCTGTTTTTT.

The CDR3 reads CASSPPGANGNEQFF. In DNA, the CDR3 is TGCGCCAGCAGCCCTCCCGGAGCTAATGGCAATGAGCAGTTCTTC. This chain connects TRBV5-1 to TRBJ2-1; no definite D call. Trimming removed 4 bases from V and 6 bases from J, with 17 bases in between. CDR3 length: 15 residues. CDR1 is SGHRS, CDR2 YFSETQ, per germline.

The V and J genes are TRBV27 and TRBJ2-7; the D gene is possibly TRBD1 (6 bases). This CDR3 has 13 amino acids. Germline values: CDR1 MNHEY, CDR2 SMNVEV (reference sequence). V shed 6 bases and J shed 1 base, with 10 bases lying between them. The CDR3 here is CASSPQGSYEQYF. In DNA form, the CDR3 reads TGTGCCAGCAGCCCACAGGGTTCCTACGAGCAGTACTTC.

The V and J genes are TRBV30 and TRBJ1-1, with D tentatively TRBD1 (6 bases). Germline V gives CDR1 GTSNPN, CDR2 SVGIG (reference sequence). The CDR3 extends over 12 amino acids. The ends were cut back, 6 bases at V and 5 bases at J, with 13 bases in the middle. The CDR3 protein is CACIPGVTEAFF. CDR3 sequence (DNA): TGTGCCTGTATCCCAGGGGTAACTGAAGCTTTCTTT.

The rearrangement links TRBV4-1 to TRBJ2-3; 7 nucleotides line up with TRBD1. The CDR3 has 14 residues. Germline assignment: CDR1 MGHRA and CDR2 YSYEKL. The junction had 3 bases not matched to a gene; V was cut back by 4 bases and J by 2 bases. CDR3 DNA sequence: TGCGCCAGCAGCCCGGGACAGCTCACAGATACGCAGTATTTT. This codes for CASSPGQLTDTQYF.

This chain uses TRBV10-1 with TRBJ2-7, with D unclear. The CDR3 sequence is 15 residues long. V lost 3 bases and J 0 bases, leaving 12 bases between the germline ends. Germline V CDR1 and CDR2: WNHNN, SYGVQD (reference sequence). The CDR3 spells CASSEVSTPSYEQYF. CDR3 nucleotide sequence: TGCGCCAGCAGTGAAGTATCTACGCCCTCCTACGAGCAGTACTTC.

The chain links TRBV14 to TRBJ2-7; 7 bases are a match to TRBD1. The CDR3 length is 13 residues. The trim removed 4 bases at V and 5 bases at J, leaving 5 bases unmatched. Germline-derived CDR1 and CDR2 are SGHDN and FVKESK. DNA of the CDR3: TGTGCCAGCAGCCGAGACAGGGCCCACGAGCAGTACTTC. It yields the protein CASSRDRAHEQYF.

J is TRBJ1-5 and V is TRBV27; no reliable D call. The germline V gene encodes CDR1 MNHEY and CDR2 SMNVEV (reference sequence). This CDR3 is built from 14 residues. The V end lost 0 bases, the J end lost 4 bases, and 7 bases lay between the germline ends. Here the CDR3 reads CASSLSQVNQPQHF. The CDR3 DNA sequence: TGTGCCAGCAGTTTATCTCAGGTAAATCAGCCCCAGCATTTT.

This chain connects TRBV7-3 to TRBJ1-1; D may be TRBD1 (5 bases). V dropped 2 bases and J dropped 7 bases, with 17 bases sitting between them. The CDR3 consists of 15 residues. Per germline, CDR1 SGHTA and CDR2 FQGTGA. This CDR3 is CASSLVFGGGVEAFF. Written as DNA, the CDR3 is TGTGCCAGCAGCTTAGTGTTCGGGGGAGGGGTTGAAGCTTTCTTT.

V usage is TRBV28 and J usage is TRBJ1-2; perhaps TRBD1 as D (5 bases). The germline V gene has CDR1 MDHEN and CDR2 SYDVKM. The CDR3 is 16 amino acids. V lost 7 bases and J lost 5, with 23 bases in between. As DNA, the CDR3 is TGTGCCAGCACCCCTAGGGGCCGAAAGAGACGGTATGGCTACACCTTC. Translating gives CASTPRGRKRRYGYTF.

The gene calls are TRBV9 and TRBJ1-2; 8 bases match TRBD1. There are 15 residues in the CDR3. Germline V gene data show CDR1 as SGDLS and CDR2 as YYNGEE. Trimming removed 0 bases from V and 8 bases from J; junction bases left unmatched: 9. The CDR3 DNA is TGTGCCAGCAGCGTAGGCCCCGACACAGGGGGAGGCTACACCTTC. The encoded protein is CASSVGPDTGGGYTF.

This chain uses TRBV5-4 with TRBJ2-1, with D hard to call. The CDR3 is 12 residues long. CDR1 SGHNT and CDR2 YYREEE come from the germline V gene (reference sequence). Trimming removed 0 bases at V and 5 bases at J, with 3 bases between. The CDR3 DNA reads TGTGCCAGCAGCTTGGTAGACAATGAGCAGTTCTTC. Amino acids: CASSLVDNEQFF.

The chain has TRBV7-6 and TRBJ1-1; 9 bases map to TRBD1. This CDR3 has 15 residues. CDR1 SGHVS and CDR2 FNYEAQ come from the germline V gene. V shed 4 bases, J shed 4 bases, and the junction held 7 bases outside the gene matches. The CDR3 protein is CASSSRQGGGTEAFF. The CDR3 region has the DNA TGTGCCAGCAGCTCAAGACAGGGGGGCGGCACTGAAGCTTTCTTT.

The genes are TRBV4-1 and TRBJ1-1, with D hard to call. Per germline, CDR1 MGHRA and CDR2 YSYEKL. The CDR3 loop spans 14 amino acids. Trimming left V 0 bases short and J 1 base short, with 6 bases between. The CDR3 region has the DNA TGCGCCAGCAGCCAAGATGCAGGGAACACTGAAGCTTTCTTT. Its protein is CASSQDAGNTEAFF.

The chain couples TRBV4-3 to TRBJ2-6; tentative D call: TRBD2 (5 bases). This CDR3 contains 13 residues. Germline CDR1 LGHNA, CDR2 YSLEER. Trimming removed 9 bases from V and 2 bases from J, with 8 bases in between. CDR3 protein: CASSRAGANVLTF. In DNA form, the CDR3 reads TGCGCCAGTTCGCGGGCTGGGGCCAACGTCCTGACTTTC.

This chain uses TRBV6-1 with TRBJ2-2; 8 bases match TRBD1. The CDR3 is 15 residues long. The germline gives CDR1 MNHNS, CDR2 SASEGT. J lost 1 base, V lost 7 bases, and 5 bases had no gene match. The CDR3 DNA reads as TGTGCCAGCATGAGGGACAGGAGGAACACCGGGGAGCTGTTTTTT. Its protein product is CASMRDRRNTGELFF.

The chain uses TRBV19 and TRBJ1-4, with 7 bases that match TRBD1. The CDR3 consists of 14 residues. The germline CDR1 and CDR2 sequences are LNHDA and SQIVND (reference sequence). Trimming took 6 bases from V and 6 from J; bases not matched to a gene: 7. The CDR3 region is CASSRQGPDEKLFF. The CDR3 nucleotides are TGTGCCAGTAGCCGACAGGGACCAGATGAAAAACTGTTTTTT.

V gene TRBV13 combines with J gene TRBJ2-5; the D gene is possibly TRBD2 (8 bases). Germline-derived CDR1 and CDR2 are PRHDT and FYEKMQ (reference sequence). The V gene lost 4 bases and the J gene lost 5 bases, with 23 bases spanning the gap. The CDR3 is 17 amino acids. The CDR3 is CASSSRPGGSGMETQYF. The CDR3, as DNA: TGTGCCAGCAGCTCCCGGCCAGGGGGTAGCGGGATGGAGACCCAGTACTTC.

V gene TRBV5-5 combines with J gene TRBJ2-7; 10 bases are a match to TRBD2. This CDR3 comprises 15 residues. Germline-derived CDR1 and CDR2 are SGHKS and YYEKEE (reference sequence). The V gene end was trimmed by 4 bases and the J gene end by 2 bases; junction bases not matched to a gene: 6. The CDR3: CASSVIAGGPYEQYF. The CDR3 DNA follows: TGTGCCAGCAGCGTGATAGCGGGGGGCCCCTACGAGCAGTACTTC.

The chain combines TRBV13 with TRBJ2-5, with TRBD2 matching 8 bases. The CDR3 covers 14 residues. The J segment lost 0 bases and the V segment lost 6 bases, leaving 3 bases of the junction unmatched. Per germline, CDR1 PRHDT and CDR2 FYEKMQ (reference sequence). CDR3 region: CASSYSGNQETQYF. The CDR3 DNA reads as TGTGCCAGCAGTTATAGCGGGAACCAAGAGACCCAGTACTTC. Combining the CDR3 with reference TRBV13 and TRBJ2-5 gives the whole variable domain AAGVIQSPRHLIKEKRETATLKCYPIPRHDTVYWYQQGPGQDPQFLISFYEKMQSDKGSIPDRFSAQQFSDYHSELNMSSLELGDSALYFCASSYSGNQETQYFGPGTRLLVL.

The V and J genes are TRBV7-8 and TRBJ1-1; 9 nucleotides align to TRBD1. The junction had 10 bases not matched to a gene; V was cut back by 5 bases and J by 3 bases. The CDR3 contains 16 residues. Per germline, CDR1 SGHVS and CDR2 FQNEAQ. The CDR3 region is CASSLRTGEFYTEAFF. CDR3 in DNA: TGTGCCAGCAGCCTTCGGACAGGGGAGTTCTACACTGAAGCTTTCTTT.

This rearrangement joins TRBV7-2 to TRBJ2-1, with D perhaps matching TRBD2 (5 bases). V was pared by 4 bases and J by 9 bases, with 22 bases between. In germline, CDR1 is SGHTA, CDR2 FQGNSA. This CDR3 contains 16 residues. Here the CDR3 DNA reads TGTGCCAGCAGCTCACGTCCGGGGTGGGCCGGCGCTGAGCAGTTCTTC. Its translation: CASSSRPGWAGAEQFF.

V gene TRBV7-2 combines with J gene TRBJ2-1; 9 nucleotides align to TRBD2. The junction had 9 bases not matched to a gene; V was cut back by 0 bases and J by 9 bases. The germline V gene has CDR1 SGHTA and CDR2 FQGNSA. This CDR3 is built from 16 residues. CDR3: CASSLARGGRQSEQFF. The CDR3 nucleotides are TGTGCCAGCAGCTTAGCGCGGGGGGGGAGACAGAGTGAGCAGTTCTTC.